By share of the sample, the clone carrying this T cell receptor (beta chain) is medium-sized. This entry comes from a study of patients and donors after allogeneic stem cell transplantation. With 1 base removed from V and 3 bases from J, the gap between germline ends came to 10 bases. Germline V gives CDR1 SGHTA, CDR2 FQGNSA. CDR3 length: 15 amino acids. Using its own MiXCR run on the RT-PCR reads, TCRdb lists one record per CDR3 protein. This sample has hundreds of distinct CDR3 sequences, with about 0.7% found just once. The rearrangement joins TRBV7-2 to TRBJ2-1; no firm D call. The specimen sequenced was blood, either unsorted or a sorted T cell fraction (not recorded which). This TCR was sampled from a human donor who was either an allogeneic HSCT recipient or a stem cell or donor lymphocyte infusion donor (not recorded which). It is not recorded whose cells these are; they may come from a transplant donor. The CDR3 DNA follows: TGTGCCAGCAGCTTAGGTGGGATGATCTACAATGAGCAGTTCTTC. This translates into CASSLGGMIYNEQFF.